The rows below give T cell receptor beta chains drawn from one sample of a study of CD8 T cell repertoires and HIV-1 epitope variants. The data were produced by immunoSEQ multiplex PCR, yet TCRdb's version contains in-frame clones alone and is incomplete. Seen here are about 90,000 clones, roughly four fifths observed once, and the top ten hold roughly 26%. The specimen was uncultured baseline CD8+ T cells from peripheral blood mononuclear cells (PBMCs). These TCRs come from a male donor with HIV. The CDR3 runs from the conserved cysteine through the conserved F or W. Each record gives: J gene, clone size, V gene, CDR3 length, D gene, CDR3 protein, CDR3 DNA. D genes are given only for firm matches. Rows may omit the clone size; those that give it use once, few, many or a size class.

j_gene: TRBJ2-3
abundance: NA
v_gene: TRBV5-1
len: 14
d_gene: NA
CDR3aa: CASSSAGAGDTQYF
CDR3nt: TGCGCCAGCAGCTCGGCAGGGGCGGGAGATACGCAGTATTTT

j_gene: TRBJ2-7
abundance: NA
v_gene: TRBV5-4
len: 11
d_gene: NA
CDR3aa: CASSLGHEQYF
CDR3nt: TGTGCCAGCAGCTTGGGGCACGAGCAGTACTTC

j_gene: TRBJ2-5
abundance: NA
v_gene: TRBV10-3
len: 16
d_gene: NA
CDR3aa: CAISGTLGVHQETQYF
CDR3nt: TGTGCCATCAGTGGTACTCTAGGGGTCCACCAAGAGACCCAGTACTTC

j_gene: TRBJ1-5
abundance: NA
v_gene: TRBV30
len: 13
d_gene: NA
CDR3aa: CAWSPDSERTQHF
CDR3nt: TGTGCCTGGAGTCCGGACAGTGAACGTACCCAGCATTTT

j_gene: TRBJ1-2
abundance: NA
v_gene: TRBV5-4
len: 14
d_gene: TRBD1
CDR3aa: CASSFTGGGDGYTF
CDR3nt: TGTGCCAGCAGTTTTACAGGGGGCGGGGATGGCTACACCTTC

j_gene: TRBJ2-5
abundance: NA
v_gene: TRBV5-3
len: 16
d_gene: TRBD2
CDR3aa: CARSLELAGGIETQYF
CDR3nt: TGTGCCAGAAGCTTGGAACTAGCGGGGGGGATTGAGACCCAGTACTTC

j_gene: TRBJ1-1
abundance: NA
v_gene: TRBV27
len: 13
d_gene: TRBD1
CDR3aa: CASSRATGAEAFF
CDR3nt: TGTGCCAGCAGTCGCGCTACAGGGGCTGAAGCTTTCTTT

j_gene: TRBJ1-1
abundance: NA
v_gene: TRBV28
len: 16
d_gene: NA
CDR3aa: CASSLWGQSGVSEAFF
CDR3nt: TGTGCCAGCAGTTTATGGGGCCAGTCGGGGGTCTCTGAAGCTTTCTTT

j_gene: TRBJ1-2
abundance: NA
v_gene: TRBV11-2
len: 15
d_gene: TRBD1
CDR3aa: CASSLDRESNYGYTF
CDR3nt: TGTGCCAGCAGCCTCGACAGGGAAAGTAACTATGGCTACACCTTC

j_gene: TRBJ2-7
abundance: few
v_gene: TRBV5-1
len: 15
d_gene: NA
CDR3aa: CASSLGVGIAYEQYF
CDR3nt: TGCGCCAGCAGCTTGGGGGTAGGCATAGCCTACGAGCAGTACTTC

j_gene: TRBJ2-1
abundance: few
v_gene: TRBV28
len: 12
d_gene: NA
CDR3aa: CASSLVGQGLIF
CDR3nt: TGTGCCAGCAGTTTAGTAGGTCAGGGGTTGATCTTC

j_gene: TRBJ1-6
abundance: once
v_gene: TRBV5-1
len: 14
d_gene: NA
CDR3aa: CASSLPGENSPLHF
CDR3nt: TGCGCCAGCAGTCTGCCCGGGGAAAATTCACCCCTCCACTTT

j_gene: TRBJ2-7
abundance: few
v_gene: TRBV7-9
len: 12
d_gene: NA
CDR3aa: CASSLAPYEQYF
CDR3nt: TGTGCCAGCAGCTTAGCCCCCTACGAGCAGTACTTC

j_gene: TRBJ2-5
abundance: NA
v_gene: TRBV27
len: 13
d_gene: NA
CDR3aa: CASSLYTQETQYF
CDR3nt: TGTGCCAGCAGTTTATACACCCAAGAGACCCAGTACTTC

j_gene: TRBJ2-2
abundance: NA
v_gene: TRBV5-6
len: 18
d_gene: NA
CDR3aa: CASSPRVGLGTYTGELFF
CDR3nt: TGTGCCAGCAGTCCTCGGGTGGGACTCGGGACTTACACCGGGGAGCTGTTTTTT

j_gene: TRBJ2-5
abundance: once
v_gene: TRBV28
len: 15
d_gene: TRBD2
CDR3aa: CASSLGTSGLETQYF
CDR3nt: TGTGCCAGCAGTTTAGGGACTAGCGGATTGGAGACCCAGTACTTC

j_gene: TRBJ2-5
abundance: NA
v_gene: TRBV7-2
len: 13
d_gene: NA
CDR3aa: CASSLDRMTTQYF
CDR3nt: TGTGCCAGCAGCTTAGATCGCATGACGACCCAGTACTTC

j_gene: TRBJ2-3
abundance: NA
v_gene: TRBV7-2
len: 17
d_gene: NA
CDR3aa: CASSFETSGVGTDTQYF
CDR3nt: TGTGCCAGCAGCTTTGAGACCTCGGGAGTGGGCACAGATACGCAGTATTTT

j_gene: TRBJ2-3
abundance: NA
v_gene: TRBV15
len: 14
d_gene: TRBD1
CDR3aa: CATSRTGSTDTQYF
CDR3nt: TGTGCCACCAGCAGGACAGGGAGCACAGATACGCAGTATTTT

j_gene: TRBJ2-7
abundance: NA
v_gene: TRBV28
len: 13
d_gene: NA
CDR3aa: CATYSGVDYEQYF
CDR3nt: TGTGCCACCTATTCGGGAGTGGACTACGAGCAGTACTTC

j_gene: TRBJ1-4
abundance: many
v_gene: TRBV6-1
len: 15
d_gene: TRBD1
CDR3aa: CASSARGQGNEKLFF
CDR3nt: TGTGCCAGCAGTGCTAGGGGACAGGGGAATGAAAAACTGTTTTTT

j_gene: TRBJ2-7
abundance: NA
v_gene: TRBV15
len: 14
d_gene: TRBD1
CDR3aa: CATSPETGTYEQYF
CDR3nt: TGTGCCACCAGCCCCGAGACAGGGACCTACGAGCAGTACTTC

j_gene: TRBJ2-7
abundance: NA
v_gene: TRBV7-9
len: 14
d_gene: TRBD2
CDR3aa: CASSSLTSHYEQYF
CDR3nt: TGTGCCAGCAGCTCTCTGACTAGCCATTACGAGCAGTACTTC

j_gene: TRBJ2-1
abundance: NA
v_gene: TRBV15
len: 19
d_gene: TRBD2
CDR3aa: CATSRDRLAGGSSYNEQFF
CDR3nt: TGTGCCACCAGCAGAGATCGGCTAGCGGGGGGAAGCTCCTACAATGAGCAGTTCTTC

j_gene: TRBJ2-1
abundance: medium-sized
v_gene: TRBV28
len: 12
d_gene: NA
CDR3aa: CASSLEYNEQFF
CDR3nt: TGTGCCAGCAGTTTAGAGTACAATGAGCAGTTCTTC

j_gene: TRBJ2-7
abundance: NA
v_gene: TRBV5-1
len: 14
d_gene: NA
CDR3aa: CASSLEGMEYEQYF
CDR3nt: TGCGCCAGCAGCTTGGAGGGGATGGAATACGAGCAGTACTTC

j_gene: TRBJ1-6
abundance: NA
v_gene: TRBV19
len: 14
d_gene: NA
CDR3aa: CASSHLDGVSPLHF
CDR3nt: TGTGCCAGTAGTCACTTGGACGGGGTGTCACCCCTCCACTTT

j_gene: TRBJ2-1
abundance: many
v_gene: TRBV6-5
len: 13
d_gene: NA
CDR3aa: CASSYVDSREQFF
CDR3nt: TGTGCCAGCAGTTACGTGGACAGCCGGGAGCAGTTCTTC

j_gene: TRBJ1-5
abundance: NA
v_gene: TRBV19
len: 15
d_gene: NA
CDR3aa: CASSIDVGGSQPQHF
CDR3nt: TGTGCCAGTAGTATAGATGTTGGGGGATCTCAGCCCCAGCATTTT